The 5 T cell receptor beta chains given below trace back to one sample, sequenced in a study of OX40 agonist ivuxolimab in advanced cancers. Using immunoSEQ multiplex PCR, the repertoire was profiled, and TCRdb retains in-frame clones only, with some absent. Among tens of thousands of clones, around 87% were seen once, and the ten largest hold 0.38%. The starting material was CD4+ or CD8+ T cells sorted from blood, obtained in a trial of the OX40 agonist ivuxolimab. These TCRs come from an adult with an advanced solid tumor such as melanoma, head and neck, liver or kidney cancer.

V is TRBV7-3 and J is TRBJ2-5; TRBD1 matches at 12 bases. The germline gives CDR1 SGHTA, CDR2 FQGTGA. This CDR3 has 19 amino acids. Trimming at V came to 4 bases and at J to 5 bases, leaving 17 bases not matched to a gene. CDR3 in DNA: TGTGCCAGCAGCTCCGGGCCGGGACAGGGGGCGAAAGTTGGGGAGACCCAGTACTTC. This gives the protein CASSSGPGQGAKVGETQYF.

The gene calls are TRBV9 and TRBJ2-3; 8 bases line up with TRBD2. Per the germline V gene, CDR1 is SGDLS and CDR2 is YYNGEE. The V segment lost 6 bases and the J segment 0 bases; nucleotides outside the gene matches: 6. The CDR3 spans 15 residues. CDR3 bases: TGTGCCAGCACCATTAGCGGGGCGAGCACAGATACGCAGTATTTT. Its translation is CASTISGASTDTQYF.

This sequence joins TRBV5-1 and TRBJ1-1, with a tentative D call TRBD1 (5 bases). V lost 0 bases to trimming and J lost 5 bases, with 14 bases between them. Germline V gives CDR1 SGHRS, CDR2 YFSETQ. CDR3 length equals 15 residues. CDR3 sequence: CASSLGPVGGTEAFF. CDR3 bases: TGCGCCAGCAGCTTGGGGCCCGTGGGGGGAACTGAAGCTTTCTTT. The entire variable domain, with the rest obtained from reference TRBV5-1 and TRBJ1-1, is as follows: KAGVTQTPRYLIKTRGQQVTLSCSPISGHRSVSWYQQTPGQGLQFLFEYFSETQRNKGNFPGRFSGRQFSNSRSEMNVSTLELGDSALYLCASSLGPVGGTEAFFGQGTRLTVV.

This sequence joins TRBV7-9 and TRBJ1-5; 7 bases line up with TRBD1. V shed 1 base and J 0 bases; nucleotides not matched to a gene: 6. Germline V gene lookup returns CDR1 SEHNR and CDR2 FQNEAQ (reference sequence). The CDR3 is made up of 17 amino acids. The CDR3: CASSLGWGQYSNQPQHF. In DNA, the CDR3 is TGTGCCAGCAGCTTAGGGTGGGGACAGTATAGCAATCAGCCCCAGCATTTT.

The chain has TRBV18 and TRBJ2-3, with D tentatively TRBD1 (6 bases). The CDR3 has 18 residues. Germline V CDR1 and CDR2: KGHSH, LQKENI. Trimming shortened V by 2 bases and J by 1 base, and 19 bases separated the two germline ends. For the CDR3, the DNA is TGTGCCAGCTCACCAAACGGGCCAGGGGTCGTAGGCACAGATACGCAGTATTTT. Translated: CASSPNGPGVVGTDTQYF.